This T cell receptor (beta chain) was recorded in a study of circulating and synovial CD4+ cells in juvenile arthritis. TCRdb's copy holds only in-frame clones and misses some; the assay was immunoSEQ multiplex PCR. The sample includes approximately 36,000 clones, over 85% seen only once; the top ten take around 0.7%. Per germline, CDR1 SGHTA and CDR2 FQGNSA. V shed 3 bases and J shed 9 bases, with 15 bases lying between them. There are 14 residues in the CDR3. The clonotype was recovered from a human donor with juvenile idiopathic arthritis. Sequencing used CD4+ T cells from blood. This chain connects TRBV7-2 to TRBJ2-1; tentative D call: TRBD2 (5 bases). The CDR3 coding sequence is TGTGCCAGCAGCTTCGGCGCTAGCCCGATTGAGCAGTTCTTC. Encoded protein: CASSFGASPIEQFF.